This TCR beta chain stems from a study of shared clonotypes between healthy human individuals. Trimming removed 0 bases at V and 0 bases at J, with 5 bases between. Germline values: CDR1 MGHRA, CDR2 YSYEKL. The CDR3 spans 14 residues. The investigators split CD4+ cells into a CD45RA+ naive subset and a CD45RA-negative memory subset. The study's findings and limits: Larger estimated richness was generally recorded for naive subsets relative to memory subsets. Rarefaction showed sorted-subset sequencing was incomplete despite large depth.

Comments on this clone: The antigen remains unidentified.

Using immunoSEQ multiplex PCR, the repertoire was profiled, and TCRdb retains in-frame clones only, with some absent. Of 2.5 million or so clones detected, around 94% appear once; the ten largest clones hold over 0.12%. Sequences were obtained from naive CD4+ T cells sorted from blood. This sample's subset: CD45RA+ positively selected. This sequence was found in a man aged 18 to 29 in good health. The rearrangement uses TRBV4-1 and TRBJ2-5; D is unclear. CDR3: CASSQDRNQETQYF. CDR3 in DNA: TGCGCCAGCAGCCAAGACAGGAACCAAGAGACCCAGTACTTC.